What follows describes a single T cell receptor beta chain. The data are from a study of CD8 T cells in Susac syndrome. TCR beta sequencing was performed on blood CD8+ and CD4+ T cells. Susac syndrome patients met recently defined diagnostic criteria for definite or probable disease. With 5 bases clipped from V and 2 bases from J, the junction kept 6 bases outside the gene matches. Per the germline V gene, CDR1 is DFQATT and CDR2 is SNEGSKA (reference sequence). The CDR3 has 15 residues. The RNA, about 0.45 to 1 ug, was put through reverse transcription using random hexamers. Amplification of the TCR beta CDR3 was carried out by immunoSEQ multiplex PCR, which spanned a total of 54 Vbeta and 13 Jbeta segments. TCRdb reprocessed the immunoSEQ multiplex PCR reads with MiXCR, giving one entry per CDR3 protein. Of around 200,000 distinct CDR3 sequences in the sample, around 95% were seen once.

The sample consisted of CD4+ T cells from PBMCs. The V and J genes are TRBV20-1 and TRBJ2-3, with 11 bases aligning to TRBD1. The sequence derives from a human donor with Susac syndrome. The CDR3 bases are TGCAGTGCTGAGGGACAGGGGGAGAACACAGATACGCAGTATTTT. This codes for CSAEGQGENTDTQYF.